This TCR beta chain stems from a study of neurological immune-mediated disorders. This clonotype showed up many times. One entry per CDR3 protein, called by TCRdb with MiXCR from the 5' RACE reads. The repertoire consists of fewer than 50,000 distinct CDR3 sequences, with roughly 13% occurring once and the leading ten covering about 10%. Time point meaning: longitudinal time-point 3. The V and J ends lost 6 bases and 9 bases, in that order; junction bases with no gene match: 13. The germline V gene has CDR1 MNHNS and CDR2 SASEGT. This CDR3 region has 15 residues. The sequence was collected from a man in his thirties or forties in good health. The chain carries TRBV6-1 and TRBJ2-1, with 8 bases aligning to TRBD1. The specimen sequenced was PBMCs. CDR3 sequence reads: CASRQTGVLAAEQFF. The CDR3 DNA reads as TGTGCCAGCAGGCAGACAGGGGTGTTGGCGGCTGAGCAGTTCTTC.